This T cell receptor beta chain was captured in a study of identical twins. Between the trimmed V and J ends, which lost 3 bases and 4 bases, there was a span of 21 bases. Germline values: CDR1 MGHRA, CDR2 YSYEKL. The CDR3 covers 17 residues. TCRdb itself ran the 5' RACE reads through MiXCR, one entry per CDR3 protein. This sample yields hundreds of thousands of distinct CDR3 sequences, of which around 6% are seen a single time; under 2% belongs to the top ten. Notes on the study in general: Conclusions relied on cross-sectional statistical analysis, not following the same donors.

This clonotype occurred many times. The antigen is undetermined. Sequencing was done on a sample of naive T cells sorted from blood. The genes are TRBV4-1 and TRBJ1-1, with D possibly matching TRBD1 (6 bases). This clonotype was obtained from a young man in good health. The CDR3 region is CASSHHFPTGAGTEAFF. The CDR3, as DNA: TGCGCCAGCAGCCACCACTTCCCGACAGGCGCGGGCACTGAAGCTTTCTTT.